This T cell receptor beta chain was documented in a study of technical replicates of blood from several donors. Repertoires were generated with immunoSEQ multiplex PCR, while TCRdb's copy carries only in-frame clones and drops some. The data show approximately 10,000 clones, roughly 93% seen once. This CDR3 region has 17 residues. Trimming cost V 0 bases and J 9 bases; bases outside gene matches: 10. The V gene's germline CDR1 is SGHAT and CDR2 FQNNGV. The source of this sequence is a human donor in good health. The chain employs TRBV11-2 and TRBJ2-1; 11 nucleotides line up with TRBD2. Sequences were obtained from PBMCs. The CDR3 loop is CASSLDGLAGGPGEQFF. CDR3 DNA sequence: TGTGCCAGCAGCTTAGATGGTCTAGCGGGAGGCCCAGGTGAGCAGTTCTTC. The full variable domain, its missing parts supplied by reference TRBV11-2 and TRBJ2-1, is EAGVAQSPRYKIIEKRQSVAFWCNPISGHATLYWYQQILGQGPKLLIQFQNNGVVDDSQLPKDRFSAERLKGVDSTLKIQPAKLEDSAVYLCASSLDGLAGGPGEQFFGPGTRLTVL.